This entry lists 17 T cell receptor beta chains sequenced from one sample in a study of regulatory T cells in long-lasting Graves disease. Indicated time point: persistent/refractory GD, antithyroid drugs over 5 years with positive TRAb. Extracted RNA from PBMCs served as the source of the TCR library. Library construction for TCR beta used iRepertoire HTBI primers and Arm-PCR of CDR3 regions. A single record per CDR3 protein comes from TCRdb applying MiXCR to the multiplex PCR reads. The sample contains about 470,000 distinct CDR3 sequences, 20% to 25% of which appear only once. Sequences were derived from peripheral blood mononuclear cells (PBMCs), sampled when the disease was refractory, from a patient treated with antithyroid drugs. All receptors come from a female donor with Graves disease.

The V and J genes are TRBV7-2 and TRBJ2-7, with 7 bases matching TRBD1. The CDR3 loop spans 14 amino acids. The germline gives CDR1 SGHTA, CDR2 FQGNSA. J lost 5 bases, V lost 5 bases, and 9 bases had no gene match. The CDR3 protein is CASSPRQGRNEQYF. The DNA for the CDR3 is TGTGCCAGCAGCCCCAGACAGGGAAGGAACGAGCAGTACTTC.

This clonotype was seen a few times. V gene TRBV6-5 combines with J gene TRBJ1-5, with no clear D. CDR1 MNHEY and CDR2 SVGAGI come from the germline V gene. The CDR3 is made up of 15 amino acids. Deletions cut 2 bases from V and 7 bases from J, with 15 bases between. Here the CDR3 reads CASSYAQGLEQPQHF. The CDR3 DNA reads TGTGCCAGCAGTTACGCCCAAGGCCTGGAGCAGCCCCAGCATTTT.

This clonotype was counted many times. This chain links TRBV11-2 with TRBJ1-1, with D perhaps TRBD1 (5 bases). CDR3 length: 15 amino acids. V lost 5 bases and J lost 6, with 19 bases in between. Germline CDR1 reads SGHAT; CDR2 reads FQNNGV. CDR3 DNA: TGTGCCAGCAGCCCCCGGGCGGGGATAGGGGCTGAAGCTTTCTTT. This encodes CASSPRAGIGAEAFF.

This clonotype was seen many times. The chain combines TRBV10-3 with TRBJ2-7; 11 bases fit TRBD1. The CDR3 extends over 15 amino acids. Germline V gives CDR1 ENHRY, CDR2 SYGVKD. V lost 6 bases to trimming and J lost 3 bases; unmatched junction nucleotides: 7. The DNA of the CDR3 is TGTGCCATCAGGATGGGACAGGGGGGTTTCTACGAGCAGTACTTC. Translated: CAIRMGQGGFYEQYF.

The chain carries TRBV19 and TRBJ1-2, with unresolved D. Trimming cost V 0 bases and J 7 bases, with 18 bases left between them. Germline CDR1 reads LNHDA; CDR2 reads SQIVND (reference sequence). This CDR3 region has 16 residues. CDR3 sequence: CASSIDYRGEVGGYTF. Written as DNA, the CDR3 is TGTGCCAGTAGTATAGATTACCGCGGGGAGGTTGGTGGCTACACCTTC.

This clonotype appeared a few times. The J gene is TRBJ1-1, the V gene TRBV28, with D unresolved. CDR1 and CDR2 from the germline V gene are MDHEN and SYDVKM. V lost 7 bases, J lost 4 bases, and 10 bases lay in between. This CDR3 region has 12 residues. CDR3 nucleotides: TGTGCCAGCATGGGTATTTTCACTGAAGCTTTCTTT. It codes for CASMGIFTEAFF.

This clonotype was counted only a few times. The chain employs TRBV29-1 and TRBJ2-4, with D uncertain. Trimming took off 3 bases at V and 1 base at J, with 1 base between the two ends. Germline CDR1 reads SQVTM; CDR2 reads ANQGSEA. The CDR3 has 11 residues. The CDR3 region has the DNA TGCAGCGTTGATGCCAAAAACATTCAGTACTTC. Its translation is CSVDAKNIQYF.

This clonotype was observed a few times. The genes are TRBV6-5 and TRBJ2-7; 7 bases fit TRBD2. The J segment lost 0 bases and the V segment lost 2 bases, leaving 1 base of the junction unmatched. The germline gives CDR1 MNHEY, CDR2 SVGAGI. The CDR3 is 14 residues long. The CDR3 DNA follows: TGTGCCAGCAGTTACGAGCGGGACTCCTACGAGCAGTACTTC. It translates to CASSYERDSYEQYF.

This clonotype has at least ten counts. The chain has TRBV2 and TRBJ2-7; tentative D call: TRBD1 (5 bases). The V and J ends lost 3 bases and 5 bases respectively, with 8 bases between them. Germline CDR1 is SNHLY and CDR2 is FYNNEI. The CDR3 sequence is 12 residues long. Here the CDR3 DNA reads TGTGCCAGCAGTGACAGGGTCCACGAGCAGTACTTC. It is translated as CASSDRVHEQYF.

This clonotype was recorded a few times. This sequence joins TRBV7-2 and TRBJ1-2, with a tentative D call TRBD1 (6 bases). The CDR3 sequence is 16 residues long. Germline loops: CDR1 SGHTA, CDR2 FQGNSA. The V end was cut by 5 bases, the J end by 4 bases, with 20 bases between. The CDR3, as DNA: TGTGCCAGCAGCCGGGATGGGGGGGCGCGTAGCTATGGCTACACCTTC. It specifies CASSRDGGARSYGYTF.

This clonotype came up a few times. V is TRBV24-1 and J is TRBJ1-5, with D possibly TRBD1 on 5 matching bases. CDR1 KGHDR and CDR2 SFDVKD come from the germline V gene. V was cut by 6 bases and J by 4 bases, with 12 bases left in between. The CDR3 loop spans 14 amino acids. The DNA of the CDR3 is TGTGCCACCAGTTCAGGGACCCTTAATCAGCCCCAGCATTTT. It specifies CATSSGTLNQPQHF.

CDR3 DNA sequence: TGTGCCAGCAGTAATTATATCGGGACAGGGGACGTGGGTGAGCAGTTCTTC. Protein sequence: CASSNYIGTGDVGEQFF. V usage is TRBV6-1 and J usage is TRBJ2-1; TRBD1 matches 10 bases. Germline trimming cut 5 bases from V and 9 bases from J; bases unmatched to any gene: 16. The V gene's germline CDR1 is MNHNS and CDR2 SASEGT. The CDR3 is made up of 17 amino acids.

V gene TRBV4-1 combines with J gene TRBJ1-4; no definite D call. Germline V gene lookup returns CDR1 MGHRA and CDR2 YSYEKL. The CDR3 is made up of 13 amino acids. With 2 bases removed from V and 7 bases from J, the gap between germline ends came to 8 bases. CDR3 nucleotides: TGCGCCAGCAGCCAAACCGTGGGTGAAAAACTGTTTTTT. Translation gives CASSQTVGEKLFF.

This clonotype has ten or more counts. This chain links TRBV10-3 with TRBJ1-1; TRBD1 might be the D (5 bases). Germline CDR1 and CDR2: ENHRY and SYGVKD. V lost 9 bases, J lost 5 bases, and 16 bases lay in between. The CDR3 runs 13 residues. In DNA, the CDR3 is TGTGCCATACAACGTGGGGCCTCGACTGAAGCTTTCTTT. Translating gives CAIQRGASTEAFF.

The CDR3 protein is CASRQQGGYEQYF. The CDR3 bases are TGTGCCAGCAGACAACAGGGGGGCTACGAGCAGTACTTC. The V call is TRBV7-2, the J call TRBJ2-7; 8 bases map to TRBD1. CDR1 and CDR2 from the germline V gene are SGHTA and FQGNSA. J lost 3 bases, V lost 6 bases, and 4 bases had no gene match. This CDR3 has 13 residues.

The chain couples TRBV11-2 to TRBJ2-1; perhaps TRBD1 as D (6 bases). From germline, CDR1 is SGHAT and CDR2 FQNNGV. Between the trimmed V and J ends, which lost 4 bases and 4 bases, there was a span of 11 bases. The CDR3 contains 14 residues. The CDR3 coding sequence is TGTGCCAGCAGCTACAAGGACAGATACAATGAGCAGTTCTTC. Translated, it gives CASSYKDRYNEQFF.

The chain links TRBV4-1 to TRBJ1-4; D unresolved. V was clipped by 6 bases and J by 4 bases, with 18 bases between them. Germline lookup yields CDR1 MGHRA and CDR2 YSYEKL. This CDR3 spans 16 amino acids. CDR3 in DNA: TGCGCCAGCAGTCGATTTGGATTCGGCGTTAATGAAAAACTGTTTTTT. The encoded protein is CASSRFGFGVNEKLFF.